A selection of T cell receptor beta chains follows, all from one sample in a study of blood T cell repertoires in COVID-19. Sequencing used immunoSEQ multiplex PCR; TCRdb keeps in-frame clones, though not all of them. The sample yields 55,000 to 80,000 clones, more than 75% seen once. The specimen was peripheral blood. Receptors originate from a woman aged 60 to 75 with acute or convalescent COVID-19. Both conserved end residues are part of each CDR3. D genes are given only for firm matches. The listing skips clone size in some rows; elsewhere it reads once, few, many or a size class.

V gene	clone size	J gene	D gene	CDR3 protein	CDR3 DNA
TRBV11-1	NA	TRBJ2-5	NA	CASRQGGTQETQYF	TGTGCCAGCAGGCAGGGAGGTACCCAAGAGACCCAGTACTTC
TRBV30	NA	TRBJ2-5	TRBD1	CAWLDRETQYF	TGTGCCTGGTTGGACAGGGAGACCCAGTACTTC
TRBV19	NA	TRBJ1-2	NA	CASSPAGPYGYTF	TGTGCCAGTAGTCCCGCGGGCCCCTATGGCTACACCTTC
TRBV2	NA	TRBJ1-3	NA	CASRATGLSGNTIYF	TGTGCCAGCAGGGCTACAGGGCTATCTGGAAACACCATATATTTT
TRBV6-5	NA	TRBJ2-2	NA	CASSKPGLPTGELFF	TGTGCCAGCAGCAAACCGGGACTCCCCACCGGGGAGCTGTTTTTT
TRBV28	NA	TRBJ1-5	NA	CASSSRGGTQPQHF	TGTGCCAGCAGTTCGAGAGGGGGAACCCAGCCCCAGCATTTT
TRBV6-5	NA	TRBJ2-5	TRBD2	CEPGASGSEETQYF	TGTGAGCCCGGGGCTAGCGGGAGTGAAGAGACCCAGTACTTC
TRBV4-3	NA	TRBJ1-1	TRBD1	CASSQARQGPNTEAFF	TGCGCCAGCAGCCAAGCCCGACAGGGACCGAACACTGAAGCTTTCTTT
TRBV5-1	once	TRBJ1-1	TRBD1	CASTRGTGGTEAFF	TGCGCCAGCACCAGGGGGACAGGGGGAACTGAAGCTTTCTTT
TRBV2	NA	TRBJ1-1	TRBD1	CASAGPGQGSEAFF	TGTGCCAGCGCCGGTCCGGGACAGGGAAGTGAAGCTTTCTTT
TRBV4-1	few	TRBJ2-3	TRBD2	CASSQELAGVPDTQYF	TGCGCCAGCAGCCAAGAACTAGCGGGAGTTCCAGATACGCAGTATTTT
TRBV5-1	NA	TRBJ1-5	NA	CASSLGHPNQPQHF	TGCGCCAGCAGCCTAGGACACCCAAATCAGCCCCAGCATTTT
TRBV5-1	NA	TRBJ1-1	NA	CASSRTGFLNTEAFF	TGCGCCAGCAGCAGGACGGGATTTTTAAACACTGAAGCTTTCTTT
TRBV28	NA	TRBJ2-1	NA	CASSLQGPGFGEQFF	TGTGCCAGCAGTCTGCAGGGCCCCGGGTTTGGGGAGCAGTTCTTC
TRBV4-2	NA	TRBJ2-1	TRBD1	CASSQGDRDYNEQFF	TGTGCCAGCAGCCAAGGGGACAGGGACTACAATGAGCAGTTCTTC
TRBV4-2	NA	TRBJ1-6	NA	CASSQEASSYNSPLHF	TGTGCCAGCAGCCAAGAGGCCAGCTCCTATAATTCACCCCTCCACTTT
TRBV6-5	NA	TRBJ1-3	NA	CASRPQFSGNTIYF	TGTGCCAGCAGGCCACAGTTCTCTGGAAACACCATATATTTT
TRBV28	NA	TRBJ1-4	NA	CASSIQHPTNEKLFF	TGTGCCAGCAGTATCCAACACCCTACTAATGAAAAACTGTTTTTT
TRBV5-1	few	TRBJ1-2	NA	CASSLALGTTFYGYTF	TGCGCCAGCAGCTTGGCTCTTGGGACAACATTCTATGGCTACACCTTC
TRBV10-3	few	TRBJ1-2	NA	CAISEVEGGYTF	TGTGCCATCAGTGAGGTGGAGGGCGGCTACACCTTC
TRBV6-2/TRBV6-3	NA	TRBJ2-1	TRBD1	CASSRTGNPYNEQFF	TGTGCCAGCAGCCGGACAGGAAATCCCTACAATGAGCAGTTCTTC
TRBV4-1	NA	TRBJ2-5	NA	CASSQGGGRGQETQYF	TGCGCCAGCAGCCAAGGGGGGGGCAGGGGCCAAGAGACCCAGTACTTC
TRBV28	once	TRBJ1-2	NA	CASSAPWRNYGYTF	TGTGCCAGCAGTGCCCCCTGGAGAAACTATGGCTACACCTTC
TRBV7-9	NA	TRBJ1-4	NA	CASSGAPVGEKLFF	TGTGCCAGCAGCGGAGCCCCTGTGGGTGAAAAACTGTTTTTT
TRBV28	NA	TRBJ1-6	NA	CASSWGGSYNSPLHF	TGTGCCAGCAGTTGGGGAGGGTCCTATAATTCACCCCTCCACTTT
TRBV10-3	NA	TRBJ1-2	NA	CAISRRKDSFQNYGYTF	TGTGCCATCAGTCGCCGAAAGGACAGCTTTCAAAACTATGGCTACACCTTC
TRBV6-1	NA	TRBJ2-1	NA	CASSELPRGYNEQFF	TGTGCCAGCAGTGAACTACCGAGGGGGTACAATGAGCAGTTCTTC
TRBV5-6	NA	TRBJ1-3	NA	CASSGVGGNTIYF	TGTGCCAGCAGCGGAGTAGGCGGAAACACCATATATTTT
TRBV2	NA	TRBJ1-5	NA	CASSESSGSQPQHF	TGTGCCAGCAGTGAGAGTTCGGGGAGTCAGCCCCAGCATTTT
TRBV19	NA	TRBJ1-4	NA	CASSLSGNLDTNEKLFF	TGTGCCAGTAGTTTATCGGGGAACCTTGATACTAATGAAAAACTGTTTTTT
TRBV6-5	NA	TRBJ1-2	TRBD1	CASHSSGTVYGYTF	TGTGCCAGCCACAGCTCCGGGACAGTATATGGCTACACCTTC
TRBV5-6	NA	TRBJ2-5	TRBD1	CASSLQAGGGETQYF	TGTGCCAGCAGCTTGCAGGCAGGGGGCGGAGAGACCCAGTACTTC
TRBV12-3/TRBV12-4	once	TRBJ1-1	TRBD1	CASTKTGSEAFF	TGTGCCAGCACCAAGACAGGGTCTGAAGCTTTCTTT
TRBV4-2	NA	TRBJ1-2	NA	CASSQTGGEIRDYGYTF	TGTGCCAGCAGCCAAACTGGGGGGGAGATAAGAGACTATGGCTACACCTTC
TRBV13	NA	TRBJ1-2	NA	CASSGRGDGYTF	TGTGCCAGCAGCGGACGGGGGGATGGCTACACCTTC
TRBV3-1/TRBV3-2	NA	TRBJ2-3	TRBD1	CASSQTGDRGTQYF	TGTGCCAGCAGCCAGACGGGTGACAGGGGGACGCAGTATTTT
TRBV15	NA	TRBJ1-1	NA	CATSPSGGLWGTGEAFF	TGTGCCACCAGCCCCTCGGGGGGGTTGTGGGGAACTGGAGAAGCTTTCTTT
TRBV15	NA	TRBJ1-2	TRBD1	CATSRDRTGGDYTF	TGTGCCACCAGCAGAGATAGAACAGGGGGAGACTACACCTTC
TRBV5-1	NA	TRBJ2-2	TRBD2	CASSVGLAGVPGELFF	TGCGCCAGCAGCGTCGGACTAGCGGGAGTACCCGGGGAGCTGTTTTTT
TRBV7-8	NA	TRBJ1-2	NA	CASSLYNAGLHPTNYGYTF	TGTGCCAGCAGCTTATACAATGCTGGGCTTCACCCCACTAACTATGGCTACACCTTC
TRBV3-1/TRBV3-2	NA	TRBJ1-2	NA	CASSQDGRGLYGYTF	TGTGCCAGCAGCCAAGATGGAAGGGGACTATATGGCTACACCTTC
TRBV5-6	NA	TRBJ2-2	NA	CASSLVGRGTGELFF	TGTGCCAGCAGCTTGGTGGGCAGGGGCACCGGGGAGCTGTTTTTT
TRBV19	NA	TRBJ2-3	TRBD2	CASSMGGDRTDTQYF	TGTGCCAGTAGTATGGGGGGGGACCGCACAGATACGCAGTATTTT
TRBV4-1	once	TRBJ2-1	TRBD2	CASSVAGVGSYNEQFF	TGCGCCAGCAGCGTCGCGGGAGTAGGGTCCTACAATGAGCAGTTCTTC
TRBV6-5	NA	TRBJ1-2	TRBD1	CASAGGQGFYGYTF	TGTGCCAGCGCGGGGGGACAGGGGTTCTATGGCTACACCTTC
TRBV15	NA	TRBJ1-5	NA	CATAGEGNSNQPQHF	TGTGCCACCGCGGGGGAGGGCAATAGCAATCAGCCCCAGCATTTT
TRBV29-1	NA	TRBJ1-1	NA	CSAGHPGTEAFF	TGCAGCGCCGGACACCCGGGCACTGAAGCTTTCTTT
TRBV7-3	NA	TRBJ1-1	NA	CASSSGGYTEAFF	TGTGCCAGCAGTTCGGGGGGGTACACTGAAGCTTTCTTT
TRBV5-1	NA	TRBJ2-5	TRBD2	CASSLGLAGGPISETQYF	TGCGCCAGCAGCTTGGGGCTAGCGGGAGGGCCAATATCAGAGACCCAGTACTTC
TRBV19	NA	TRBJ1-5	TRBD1	CASSRVPPMTGTLNQPQHF	TGTGCCAGTAGCAGAGTCCCTCCGATGACAGGGACTTTAAATCAGCCCCAGCATTTT
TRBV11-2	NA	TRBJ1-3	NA	CASSRGQPGNTIYF	TGTGCCAGCAGCCGGGGACAACCTGGAAACACCATATATTTT
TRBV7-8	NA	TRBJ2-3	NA	CAPHRWWPGDANNTYTQYF	TGTGCTCCCCACCGGTGGTGGCCAGGGGATGCAAACAACACATATACGCAGTATTTT
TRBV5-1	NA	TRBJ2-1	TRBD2	CASSRTSGGYNEQFF	TGCGCCAGCAGCAGGACTAGCGGGGGCTACAATGAGCAGTTCTTC
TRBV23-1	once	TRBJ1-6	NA	CASSQPQGQRQKNSPLHF	TGCGCCAGCAGTCAACCTCAAGGACAGAGACAAAAGAATTCACCCCTCCACTTT
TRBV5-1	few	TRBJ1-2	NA	CASSLLEGYTF	TGCGCCAGCAGCTTGCTAGAGGGCTACACCTTC
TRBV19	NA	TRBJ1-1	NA	CASSIRVGTRNAEAFF	TGTGCCAGTAGTATCCGCGTTGGGACAAGAAATGCTGAAGCTTTCTTT
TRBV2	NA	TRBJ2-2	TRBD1	CASFDRANGELFF	TGTGCCAGCTTTGACAGGGCGAACGGGGAGCTGTTTTTT
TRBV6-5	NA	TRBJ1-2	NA	CASINRVFGYTF	TGTGCCAGCATAAACAGGGTCTTCGGCTACACCTTC
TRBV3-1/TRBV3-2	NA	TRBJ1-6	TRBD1	CASSRGQGNSPLHF	TGTGCCAGCAGTCGGGGACAGGGTAATTCACCCCTCCACTTT
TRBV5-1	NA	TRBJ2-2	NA	CASSLAGLHTGELFF	TGCGCCAGCAGCTTGGCGGGACTGCACACCGGGGAGCTGTTTTTT